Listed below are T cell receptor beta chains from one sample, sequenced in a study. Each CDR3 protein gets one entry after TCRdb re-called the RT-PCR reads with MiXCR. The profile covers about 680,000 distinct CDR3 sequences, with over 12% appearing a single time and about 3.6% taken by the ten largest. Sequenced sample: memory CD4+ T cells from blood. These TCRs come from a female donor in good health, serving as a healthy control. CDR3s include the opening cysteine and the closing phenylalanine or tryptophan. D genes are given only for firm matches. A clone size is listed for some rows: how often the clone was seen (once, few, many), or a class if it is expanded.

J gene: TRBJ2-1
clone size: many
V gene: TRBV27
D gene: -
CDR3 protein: CASRRGGGYLYNEQFF
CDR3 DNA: TGTGCCAGCCGGAGGGGGGGGGGCTACCTTTACAATGAGCAGTTCTTC

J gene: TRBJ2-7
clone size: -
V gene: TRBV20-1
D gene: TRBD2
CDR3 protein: CSASKLAGASYEQYF
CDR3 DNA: TGCAGTGCTAGCAAACTAGCGGGAGCCTCCTACGAGCAGTACTTC

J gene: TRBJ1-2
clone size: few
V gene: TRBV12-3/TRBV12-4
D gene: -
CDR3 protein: CASSLSLYGYTF
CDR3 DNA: TGTGCCAGCAGTTTGAGTCTATATGGCTACACCTTC

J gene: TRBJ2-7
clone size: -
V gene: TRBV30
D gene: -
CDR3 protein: CAWSRGPEQYF
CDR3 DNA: TGTGCCTGGAGTCGGGGTCCCGAGCAGTACTTC

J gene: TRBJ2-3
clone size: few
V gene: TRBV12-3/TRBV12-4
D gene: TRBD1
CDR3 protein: CASSFRDREFGLQYF
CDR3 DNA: TGTGCCAGCAGTTTCCGGGACAGGGAGTTTGGTCTGCAGTATTTT

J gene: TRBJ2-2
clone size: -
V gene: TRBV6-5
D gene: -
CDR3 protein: CVVGGLPGTGELFF
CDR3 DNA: TGTGTCGTAGGGGGTCTGCCTGGGACCGGGGAGCTGTTTTTT

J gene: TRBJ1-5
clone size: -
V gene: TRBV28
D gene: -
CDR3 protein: CASTPWGGRDGNQPQHF
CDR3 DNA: TGTGCCAGCACTCCCTGGGGGGGGAGGGATGGCAATCAGCCCCAGCATTTT

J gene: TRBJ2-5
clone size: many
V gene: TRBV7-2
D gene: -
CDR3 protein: CASSSDPFQETQYF
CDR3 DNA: TGTGCCAGCAGCTCCGACCCTTTCCAAGAGACCCAGTACTTC

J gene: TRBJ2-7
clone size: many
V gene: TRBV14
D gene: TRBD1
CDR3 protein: CASSQGQGVWEQYF
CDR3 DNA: TGTGCCAGCAGCCAAGGACAGGGGGTATGGGAGCAGTACTTC

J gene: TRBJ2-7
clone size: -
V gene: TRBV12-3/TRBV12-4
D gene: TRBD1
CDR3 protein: CASSSPSGDRYYEQYF
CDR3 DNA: TGTGCCAGCAGTTCACCTTCCGGGGACAGGTACTACGAGCAGTACTTC

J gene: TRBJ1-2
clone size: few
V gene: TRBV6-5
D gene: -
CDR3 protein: CASSYVAGNYGYTF
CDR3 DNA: TGTGCCAGCAGTTACGTTGCAGGGAACTATGGCTACACCTTC

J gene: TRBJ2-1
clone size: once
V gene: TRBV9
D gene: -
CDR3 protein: CASSGPGQGNVNEQFF
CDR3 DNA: TGTGCCAGCAGCGGACCCGGGCAGGGGAACGTCAATGAGCAGTTCTTC

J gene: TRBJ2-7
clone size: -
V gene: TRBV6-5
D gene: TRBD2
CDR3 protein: CASSYSPSGYLEQYF
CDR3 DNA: TGTGCCAGCAGTTACTCGCCTAGCGGGTATCTCGAGCAGTACTTC

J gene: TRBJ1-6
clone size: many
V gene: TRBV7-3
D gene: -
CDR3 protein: CASSFQGHNSPLHF
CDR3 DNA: TGTGCCAGCAGCTTCCAGGGGCATAATTCACCCCTCCACTTT

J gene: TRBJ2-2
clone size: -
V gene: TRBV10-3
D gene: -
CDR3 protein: CAIRGSVERELFF
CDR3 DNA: TGTGCCATCAGGGGGTCTGTAGAGAGGGAGCTGTTTTTT

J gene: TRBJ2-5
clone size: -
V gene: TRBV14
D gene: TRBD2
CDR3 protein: CASSLITGTSGSPRETQYF
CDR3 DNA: TGTGCCAGCAGCCTTATCACCGGGACTAGCGGGAGTCCCCGAGAGACCCAGTACTTC

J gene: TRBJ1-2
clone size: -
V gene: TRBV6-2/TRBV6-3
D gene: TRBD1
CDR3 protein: CATLQGYYGYTF
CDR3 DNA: TGTGCCACACTACAGGGGTACTATGGCTACACCTTC

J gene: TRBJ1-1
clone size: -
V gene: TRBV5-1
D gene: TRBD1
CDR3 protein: CASSPGRGQADTEAFF
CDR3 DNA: TGCGCCAGCAGCCCGGGGCGGGGACAGGCGGACACTGAAGCTTTCTTT

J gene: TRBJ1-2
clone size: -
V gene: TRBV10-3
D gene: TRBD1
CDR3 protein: CAISRQGRDYGYTF
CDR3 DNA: TGTGCCATCAGCAGACAGGGGCGCGACTATGGCTACACCTTC

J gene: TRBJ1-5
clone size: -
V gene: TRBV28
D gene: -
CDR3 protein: CASSLWSQPQHF
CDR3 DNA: TGTGCCAGCAGTTTATGGAGTCAGCCCCAGCATTTT

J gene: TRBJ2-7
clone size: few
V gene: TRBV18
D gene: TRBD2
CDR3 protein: CASSSGASSYEQYF
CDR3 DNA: TGTGCCAGCTCAAGCGGGGCAAGCTCCTACGAGCAGTACTTC

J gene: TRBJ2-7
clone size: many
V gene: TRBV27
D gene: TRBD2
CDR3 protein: CASSLREASSYEQYF
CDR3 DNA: TGTGCCAGCAGTTTACGGGAGGCTAGCTCCTACGAGCAGTACTTC

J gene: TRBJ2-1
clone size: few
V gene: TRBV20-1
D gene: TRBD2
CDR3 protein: CSARDTTSGRLNEQFF
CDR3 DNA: TGCAGTGCTAGAGATACAACTAGCGGGAGGCTCAATGAGCAGTTCTTC

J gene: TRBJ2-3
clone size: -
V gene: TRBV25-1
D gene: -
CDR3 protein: CASTPGRTDTQYF
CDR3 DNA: TGTGCCAGCACTCCAGGTCGCACAGATACGCAGTATTTT

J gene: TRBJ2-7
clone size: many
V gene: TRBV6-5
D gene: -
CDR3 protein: CASSYSTWGDEQYF
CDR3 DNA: TGTGCCAGCAGTTACTCGACATGGGGGGACGAGCAGTACTTC

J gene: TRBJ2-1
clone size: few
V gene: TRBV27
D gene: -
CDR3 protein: CASSPQDEEQFF
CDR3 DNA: TGTGCCAGCAGTCCGCAGGACGAAGAGCAGTTCTTC

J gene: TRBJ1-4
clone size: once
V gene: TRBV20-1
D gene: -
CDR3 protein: CSVPEQTEKLFF
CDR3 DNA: TGCAGTGTTCCGGAACAGACGGAAAAACTGTTTTTT

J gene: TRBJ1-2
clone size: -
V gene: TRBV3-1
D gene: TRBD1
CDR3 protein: CASTQTQGSGYTF
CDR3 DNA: TGTGCCAGCACCCAAACACAGGGGTCTGGCTACACCTTC

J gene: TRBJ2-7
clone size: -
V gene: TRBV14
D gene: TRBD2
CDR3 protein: CASSQDRTSGSPRGEQYF
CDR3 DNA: TGTGCCAGCAGCCAAGATAGGACTAGCGGGAGCCCCCGGGGGGAGCAGTACTTC

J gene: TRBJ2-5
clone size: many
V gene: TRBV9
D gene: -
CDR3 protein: CASSLREETQYF
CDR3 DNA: TGTGCCAGCAGCCTGCGTGAAGAGACCCAGTACTTC

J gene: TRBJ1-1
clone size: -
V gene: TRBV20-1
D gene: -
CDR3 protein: CSPLAGSYGTEAFF
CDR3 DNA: TGCAGTCCACTAGCGGGTAGTTACGGCACTGAAGCTTTCTTT

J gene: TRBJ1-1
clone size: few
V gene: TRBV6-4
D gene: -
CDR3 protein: CASSDSNTEEAFF
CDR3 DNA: TGTGCCAGCAGTGACTCGAATACAGAGGAGGCTTTCTTT

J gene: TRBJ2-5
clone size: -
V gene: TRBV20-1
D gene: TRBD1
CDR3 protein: CSVQSRDRIFSQYF
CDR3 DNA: TGCAGTGTCCAGTCCCGGGACAGGATCTTTTCCCAGTACTTC

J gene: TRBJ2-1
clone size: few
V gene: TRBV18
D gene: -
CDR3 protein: CASSNGGPSSYNEQFF
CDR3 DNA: TGTGCCAGCTCGAATGGGGGGCCAAGCTCCTACAATGAGCAGTTCTTC

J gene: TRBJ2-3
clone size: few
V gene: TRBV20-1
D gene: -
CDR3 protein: CSASDSTDTQYF
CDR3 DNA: TGCAGTGCTAGTGATAGCACAGATACGCAGTATTTT

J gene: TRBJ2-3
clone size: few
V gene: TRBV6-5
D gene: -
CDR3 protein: CASRRAGLSTDTQYF
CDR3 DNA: TGTGCCAGCCGGCGGGCGGGGCTGAGCACAGATACGCAGTATTTT

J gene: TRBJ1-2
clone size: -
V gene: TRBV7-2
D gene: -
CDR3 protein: CASSRGTNEGGYTF
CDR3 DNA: TGTGCCAGCAGCCGGGGGACCAACGAAGGAGGCTACACCTTC

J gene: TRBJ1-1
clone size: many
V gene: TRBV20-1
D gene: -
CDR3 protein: CSARPNSYPEAFF
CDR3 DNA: TGCAGTGCTAGACCGAATAGCTACCCAGAAGCTTTCTTT

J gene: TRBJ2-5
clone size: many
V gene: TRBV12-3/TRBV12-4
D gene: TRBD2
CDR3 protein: CASRVTSTGGETQYF
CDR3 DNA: TGTGCCAGCAGGGTGACTAGCACGGGGGGGGAGACCCAGTACTTC

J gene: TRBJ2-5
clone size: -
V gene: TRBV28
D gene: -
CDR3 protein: CASSFYGGRGTQYF
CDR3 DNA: TGTGCCAGCAGTTTTTACGGGGGTCGTGGGACCCAGTACTTC

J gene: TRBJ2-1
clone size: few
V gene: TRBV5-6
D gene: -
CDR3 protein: CASSRGFEQFF
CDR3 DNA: TGTGCCAGCAGCAGGGGATTCGAGCAGTTCTTC

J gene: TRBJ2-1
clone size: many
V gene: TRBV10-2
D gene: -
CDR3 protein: CASTRTNSYNEQFF
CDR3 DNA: TGCGCCAGCACCCGGACTAATTCCTACAATGAGCAGTTCTTC

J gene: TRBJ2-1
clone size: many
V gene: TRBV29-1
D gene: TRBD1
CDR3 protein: CSVSSSGTGGGGEQFF
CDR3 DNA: TGCAGCGTTTCCTCCTCCGGGACAGGGGGTGGAGGAGAGCAGTTCTTC

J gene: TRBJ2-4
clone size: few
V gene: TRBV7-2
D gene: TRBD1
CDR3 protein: CASSAEPGTGAIQYF
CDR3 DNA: TGTGCCAGCAGCGCTGAACCCGGGACAGGAGCTATTCAGTACTTC

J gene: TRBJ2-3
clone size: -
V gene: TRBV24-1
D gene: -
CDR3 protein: CATSDHGGITDTQYF
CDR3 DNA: TGTGCCACCAGTGACCACGGGGGTATCACAGATACGCAGTATTTT

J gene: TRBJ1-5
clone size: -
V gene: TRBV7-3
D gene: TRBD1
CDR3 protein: CASSAQTGRDF
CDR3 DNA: TGTGCCAGCAGCGCCCAGACAGGGCGCGATTTT

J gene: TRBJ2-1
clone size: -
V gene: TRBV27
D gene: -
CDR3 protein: CASRGSGPYNEQFF
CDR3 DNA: TGTGCCAGCAGAGGGAGCGGGCCGTACAATGAGCAGTTCTTC

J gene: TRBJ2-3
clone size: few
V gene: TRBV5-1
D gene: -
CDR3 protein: CASSLASVDTDTQYF
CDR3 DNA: TGCGCCAGCAGCTTGGCTAGCGTTGACACAGATACGCAGTATTTT